The 7 T cell receptor delta chains in this list originate from one sample, sequenced in a study of γδ T cells in repeated Plasmodium falciparum infection. Gammadelta T cells were flow-sorted from PBMC into Vgamma9/Vdelta2+ and Vdelta2-negative populations for bulk analysis. TCRdb re-called the multiplex PCR reads with CATT. The sample lists about 93,000 delta-chain clones; over 0.75% were seen once. The material sequenced was gamma-delta T cells from blood. These TCRs come from a pool of human donors (malaria-infected and uninfected, not separated).

Notes on this clone: TCRdb assigns this DNA the protein of a much larger clone, which departs from its translation at residue 14; this likely reflects a read error, and the protein shown comes from translating the DNA. The V call is TRDV1, the J call TRDJ3, with 7 bases lining up with TRDD3. The J gene, not given by TCRdb, was assigned here from a germline match of the nucleotide sequence. The CDR3 covers 20 residues. Germline V gives CDR1 TSWWSYY, CDR2 QGS. The CDR3 loop is CALGGSSPNRQNWGTRQMFF. In DNA, the CDR3 is TGTGCTCTTGGGGGTTCCTCTCCCAACCGGCAGAACTGGGGCACCCGACAGATGTTTTTC.

Turning to this clone: It differs at one base from a far larger clone, so likely a read error. Other DNA sequences in this specimen translate into the identical CDR3. V usage is TRDV2 and J usage is TRDJ1; D not resolved. The J gene, left out of TCRdb, was set here by checking the DNA against germline. Germline V lookup: CDR1 GEAIGNYY, CDR2 EKD. The germline V and J ends were trimmed by 0 bases and 3 bases, with 13 bases remaining between them. The CDR3 has 15 residues. CDR3 amino acids: CACDTRGTTSDKLIF. In nucleotides, the CDR3 is TGTGCCTGTGACACCCGTGGGACAACATCCGATAAACTCATCTTT.

This clone was picked up a small number of times. One base separates it from a far larger clone, so it is likely a read error. Different DNA sequences within this sample yield the same CDR3. Written as DNA, the CDR3 is TGTGCTCTTGGGGAACTAAGTACCTTGACAGTACTCCATGCGCCAATTTACACCGATAAACTCATCTTT. Its protein product is CALGELSTLTVLHAPIYTDKLIF. This chain joins TRDV1 and TRDJ1; D gene ambiguous. The J gene is not listed in TCRdb, so it was assigned here from a DNA match to germline. This CDR3 region has 23 residues. CDR1 TSWWSYY and CDR2 QGS come from the germline V gene. V was cut by 0 bases and J by 0 bases, with 32 bases left in between.

With respect to this clone: For this DNA, TCRdb reports the protein of a much larger clone, which diverges at residue 12, most likely from a read error; the protein presented here is translated directly from the DNA. The gene calls are TRDV1 and TRDJ1; D may be TRDD3 (5 bases). TCRdb is silent on the J gene; assignment here came from matching the DNA to germline. This CDR3 has 16 amino acids. Germline V gene sequence: CDR1 TSWWSYY, CDR2 QGS. V was cut by 2 bases and J by 7 bases, with 20 bases left in between. CDR3 loop: CALGEFCTGPSIKLIF. CDR3 coding DNA: TGTGCTCTTGGGGAATTCTGTACTGGTCCAAGTATTAAACTCATCTTT.

Details on this clone: This is likely an artifact of a read error, given a far larger clone one base away. Other nucleotide sequences from this sample produce the same CDR3. V usage is TRDV1 and J usage is TRDJ1; the D gene is possibly TRDD3 (6 bases). The J gene, absent from TCRdb, was called here by matching the DNA to germline. Germline V gene data show CDR1 as TSWWSYY and CDR2 as QGS. The V and J ends lost 0 bases and 2 bases respectively, with 22 bases between them. This CDR3 region has 19 residues. DNA for the CDR3: TGTGCTCTTGGGGAACTAGCCCCCCCCTGGGGTCATCGGACCGATAAACTCATCTTT. Protein: CALGELAPPWGHRTDKLIF.

This clone was counted between two and nine times. This sequence is one base from a far larger clone and is likely a read error. Within the sample, other DNA sequences also encode this same CDR3. The J gene is TRDJ1, the V gene TRDV2; 11 bases align to TRDD3. The J gene was missing in TCRdb and was found by matching the end of the DNA to germline. CDR1 GEAIGNYY and CDR2 EKD come from the germline V gene. The CDR3 is 17 residues long. The CDR3 nucleotides read TGTGCTTGTGACCTGGTACTGGGGGATAGCACGACCGATAAACTCATCTTT. Its translation: CACDLVLGDSTTDKLIF.

This clone was counted only a few times. With only one base between it and a far larger clone, this is likely a read error. This specimen includes other DNA sequences encoding the same CDR3. The chain couples TRDV2 to TRDJ1; 8 bases agree with TRDD3. Assignment of the J gene here rests on matching the DNA to germline, because TCRdb gives none. J lost 1 base, V lost 0 bases, and 18 bases had no gene match. This CDR3 contains 20 residues. CDR1 GEAIGNYY and CDR2 EKD come from the germline V gene. Written as DNA, the CDR3 is TGTGCCTGTGACACCGTTTACCCGGGGGATATTGTACAGGGCACCGATAAACTCATCTTT. As protein: CACDTVYPGDIVQGTDKLIF.